This is a list of T cell receptor beta chains from one sample in a study of blood T cell repertoires in COVID-19. Profiled with immunoSEQ multiplex PCR; TCRdb holds only in-frame clones, not every one. The sample records about 250,000 clones, 86% being singletons. The sample taken for sequencing was peripheral blood. The origin of the receptors is a woman aged 80 or over with COVID-19, enrolled during active disease. Both conserved end residues are part of each CDR3. A D gene is named only where the DNA matches it firmly. Size is omitted from some rows. Given values are once, few, many or a class for expanded clones.

14	NA	NA	TRBV30	TRBJ1-6	CAWSTGEGNSPLHF	TGTGCCTGGAGTACGGGGGAAGGGAATTCACCCCTCCACTTT
18	NA	TRBD2	TRBV11-2	TRBJ2-1	CASSLGTSGGAVYNEQFF	TGTGCCAGCAGCTTAGGGACTAGCGGGGGGGCTGTCTACAATGAGCAGTTCTTC
15	NA	NA	TRBV11-3	TRBJ2-5	CASSLGGAGPETQYF	TGTGCCAGCAGCTTAGGGGGCGCAGGACCCGAGACCCAGTACTTC
18	NA	TRBD1	TRBV19	TRBJ1-5	CASSHPTGGVQLGQPQHF	TGTGCCAGTAGTCACCCTACAGGGGGTGTGCAGCTGGGTCAGCCCCAGCATTTT
15	NA	TRBD2	TRBV2	TRBJ2-1	CASSEGASGGSSEFF	TGTGCCAGCAGTGAAGGGGCTAGCGGGGGCTCGTCCGAGTTCTTC
14	NA	TRBD1	TRBV5-1	TRBJ1-2	CASSPGTGTFGYTF	TGCGCCAGCAGCCCCGGGACAGGGACTTTTGGCTACACCTTC
16	NA	TRBD2	TRBV3-1/TRBV3-2	TRBJ2-5	CASSQAGLAGRKTQYF	TGTGCCAGCAGCCAAGCGGGACTAGCGGGGAGGAAGACCCAGTACTTC
15	NA	TRBD2	TRBV18	TRBJ2-2	CASSPSGTIGGELFF	TGTGCCAGCTCACCAAGCGGGACCATCGGCGGGGAGCTGTTTTTT
14	few	NA	TRBV10-3	TRBJ1-4	CAISVRGGEEKLFF	TGTGCCATCAGTGTTCGGGGGGGTGAGGAAAAACTGTTTTTT
12	NA	NA	TRBV20-1	TRBJ1-1	CSASEAGLKAFF	TGCAGTGCTAGTGAGGCAGGGCTAAAAGCTTTCTTT
15	NA	TRBD1	TRBV5-8	TRBJ1-6	CASSLRTGSASPLHF	TGTGCCAGCAGCTTAAGGACAGGGAGCGCTTCACCCCTCCACTTT
12	once	NA	TRBV12-3/TRBV12-4	TRBJ1-1	CASSFRGTEAFF	TGTGCCAGCAGTTTCCGGGGCACTGAAGCTTTCTTT
12	few	NA	TRBV3-1/TRBV3-2	TRBJ1-2	CASSQATGGGTF	TGTGCCAGCAGCCAAGCCACCGGGGGGGGCACCTTC
15	once	NA	TRBV18	TRBJ2-3	CASSPRLQGGDTQYF	TGTGCCAGCTCACCACGGTTACAGGGGGGGGATACGCAGTATTTT
12	NA	TRBD1	TRBV2	TRBJ1-6	CASTKNDRELHF	TGTGCCAGCACGAAGAATGACAGGGAACTCCACTTT
13	NA	NA	TRBV12-3/TRBV12-4	TRBJ2-2	CASSLWSTGELFF	TGTGCCAGCAGTCTATGGAGTACCGGGGAGCTGTTTTTT
14	NA	NA	TRBV24-1	TRBJ1-2	CATSDMTGYYGYTF	TGTGCCACCAGTGATATGACAGGATACTATGGCTACACCTTC
16	NA	TRBD2	TRBV24-1	TRBJ2-1	CATSDRSGGIYNEQFF	TGTGCCACCAGTGATCGTAGCGGGGGGATCTACAATGAGCAGTTCTTC
14	NA	TRBD1	TRBV30	TRBJ1-2	CAWTYGTGVYGYTF	TGTGCCTGGACTTACGGGACAGGTGTCTATGGCTACACCTTC
14	NA	NA	TRBV9	TRBJ2-1	CASSARGGAGEQFF	TGTGCCAGCAGCGCCAGAGGGGGGGCCGGTGAGCAGTTCTTC
11	NA	NA	TRBV29-1	TRBJ2-7	CSVTGVGEQYF	TGCAGCGTTACGGGGGTCGGTGAGCAGTACTTC
15	NA	NA	TRBV6-2/TRBV6-3	TRBJ2-7	CASSYSRFRESEQYF	TGTGCCAGCAGTTACTCGAGGTTCAGGGAAAGCGAGCAGTACTTC
14	few	NA	TRBV6-6	TRBJ1-2	CASSYGQGKYGYTF	TGTGCCAGCAGTTACGGGCAGGGGAAGTATGGCTACACCTTC
17	NA	NA	TRBV7-9	TRBJ1-3	CASSLASDRNSGNTIYF	TGTGCCAGCAGCTTAGCATCCGACAGAAACTCTGGAAACACCATATATTTT
13	NA	TRBD1	TRBV29-1	TRBJ1-2	CSAEGQAGYGYTF	TGCAGCGCCGAGGGACAGGCTGGCTATGGCTACACCTTC
13	NA	NA	TRBV30	TRBJ1-2	CAWSAGTPYGYTF	TGTGCCTGGAGTGCCGGGACACCATATGGCTACACCTTC
17	NA	NA	TRBV4-2	TRBJ1-3	CASSQEGHGRDGNTIYF	TGTGCCAGCAGCCAAGAAGGCCATGGCAGGGATGGAAACACCATATATTTT
14	NA	NA	TRBV5-1	TRBJ1-5	CASRENGGGSPQHF	TGCGCCAGCAGAGAAAACGGGGGAGGCAGCCCCCAGCATTTT
14	NA	NA	TRBV5-1	TRBJ1-1	CASSLVQGTTEAFF	TGCGCCAGCAGCTTGGTGCAGGGTACCACTGAAGCTTTCTTT
14	once	TRBD2	TRBV19	TRBJ2-1	CASSIGGGVNEQFF	TGTGCCAGTAGTATCGGCGGGGGGGTAAATGAGCAGTTCTTC
14	NA	NA	TRBV30	TRBJ1-4	CAWSPGGGGEKLFF	TGTGCCTGGAGCCCGGGAGGGGGTGGCGAAAAACTGTTTTTT
12	few	NA	TRBV6-5	TRBJ2-2	CASSTGAGELFF	TGTGCCAGCAGTACGGGGGCCGGGGAGCTGTTTTTT
17	NA	NA	TRBV28	TRBJ1-5	CASSLNFGVNSNQPQHF	TGTGCCAGCAGTTTAAATTTCGGGGTCAATAGCAATCAGCCCCAGCATTTT
17	NA	TRBD1	TRBV5-6	TRBJ1-4	CASSLGAWTGVNEKLFF	TGTGCCAGCAGCTTGGGGGCATGGACAGGGGTGAATGAAAAACTGTTTTTT
13	once	NA	TRBV19	TRBJ1-4	CASRALDSRKLFF	TGTGCCAGTAGGGCGTTAGACTCTCGGAAACTGTTTTTT
15	once	TRBD2	TRBV10-2	TRBJ2-7	CASSPRLAGSYEQYF	TGCGCCAGCAGCCCACGACTAGCCGGATCCTACGAGCAGTACTTC
17	NA	NA	TRBV19	TRBJ2-5	CASSIRGTGGGQETQYF	TGTGCCAGTAGTATCAGGGGGACAGGCGGGGGCCAAGAGACCCAGTACTTC
15	NA	TRBD1	TRBV6-1	TRBJ1-2	CASSEMGTGGVGYTF	TGTGCCAGCAGTGAAATGGGGACAGGGGGAGTGGGCTACACCTTC
11	NA	NA	TRBV28	TRBJ1-5	CASVSNQPQHF	TGTGCCAGCGTAAGCAATCAGCCCCAGCATTTT
13	few	NA	TRBV24-1	TRBJ1-2	CATSDPQGRGYTF	TGTGCCACCAGTGACCCACAGGGTAGGGGCTACACCTTC
16	once	NA	TRBV3-1/TRBV3-2	TRBJ2-3	CASLAREPPSTDTQYF	TGTGCCAGTTTGGCCCGGGAACCTCCTAGCACAGATACGCAGTATTTT
15	NA	TRBD2	TRBV5-4	TRBJ2-4	CASSPGGRSPNIQYF	TGTGCCAGCAGCCCGGGGGGAAGGTCTCCAAACATTCAGTACTTC
16	NA	NA	TRBV25-1	TRBJ1-2	CASSEYLGHAIYGYTF	TGTGCCAGCAGTGAATATTTGGGACACGCGATCTATGGCTACACCTTC
13	NA	TRBD1	TRBV10-2	TRBJ1-1	CASSDRGRTEAFF	TGCGCCAGCAGCGACAGGGGGCGAACTGAAGCTTTCTTT
16	NA	TRBD1	TRBV10-2	TRBJ1-3	CASKEDRGREKNTIYF	TGCGCCAGCAAGGAGGACAGGGGGCGGGAGAAAAACACCATATATTTT
14	NA	TRBD1	TRBV4-3	TRBJ1-1	CASSQGTGHTEAFF	TGCGCCAGCAGCCAGGGGACAGGCCATACTGAAGCTTTCTTT
16	NA	TRBD2	TRBV9	TRBJ2-3	CASSDSSGGGTDTQYF	TGTGCCAGCAGCGACTCTAGCGGGGGCGGCACAGATACGCAGTATTTT
14	NA	NA	TRBV6-5	TRBJ1-2	CASSYSRQGKGYTF	TGTGCCAGCAGTTACTCCCGGCAGGGTAAAGGCTACACCTTC
15	NA	TRBD2	TRBV5-1	TRBJ2-3	CASSRTSGGTDTQYF	TGCGCCAGCAGTCGGACTAGCGGGGGCACAGATACGCAGTATTTT
16	NA	TRBD1	TRBV11-3	TRBJ1-6	CASSSPTGDVCRPLHF	TGTGCCAGCAGCTCGCCGACAGGGGATGTATGTCGGCCCCTCCACTTT
14	few	NA	TRBV27	TRBJ2-7	CASRIDRAGYEQYF	TGTGCCAGCAGGATTGACCGGGCGGGCTACGAGCAGTACTTC
14	NA	TRBD1	TRBV27	TRBJ1-5	CASSLTGISQPQHF	TGTGCCAGCAGTTTGACAGGGATCTCTCAGCCCCAGCATTTT